Each of the 17 T cell receptor beta chains below was sequenced from the same sample in a study of blood T cell repertoires in COVID-19. TCRdb keeps only in-frame clones here, not all; method: immunoSEQ multiplex PCR. Among approximately 110,000 clones, under 90% were seen once, and the ten largest hold more than 30%. Source material: peripheral blood. The receptors shown here come from a man at least 80 years old with acute or convalescent COVID-19.

The chain couples TRBV6-5 to TRBJ1-1; D not certain. The germline V gene has CDR1 MNHEY and CDR2 SVGAGI. The V gene lost 6 bases and the J gene lost 0 bases, with 8 bases spanning the gap. This CDR3 contains 13 residues. The CDR3 DNA is TGTGCCAGCAGAAAGACAATGAACACTGAAGCTTTCTTT. This encodes CASRKTMNTEAFF.

The J gene is TRBJ2-3, the V gene TRBV5-1; 9 bases match TRBD2. The germline V gene encodes CDR1 SGHRS and CDR2 YFSETQ. Losses at the gene ends were 4 bases for V and 4 bases for J; bases not matched to a gene: 7. This CDR3 is 15 amino acids long. The CDR3 coding sequence is TGCGCCAGCAGCCGTAGCGGGAGCTTTTCAGATACGCAGTATTTT. Translated, it gives CASSRSGSFSDTQYF.

The CDR3 nucleotides are TGTGCCAGTAGTATTTTTAGCGCTATTGAGAGCTCTGGAAACACCATATATTTT. This translates into CASSIFSAIESSGNTIYF. The chain has TRBV19 and TRBJ1-3; D uncertain. V lost 3 bases to trimming and J lost 0 bases, with 18 bases between them. The CDR3 contains 18 residues. The germline gives CDR1 LNHDA, CDR2 SQIVND (reference sequence). Based on the CDR3 plus reference TRBV19 and TRBJ1-3, the full variable domain is DGGITQSPKYLFRKEGQNVTLSCEQNLNHDAMYWYRQDPGQGLRLIYYSQIVNDFQKGDIAEGYSVSREKKESFPLTVTSAQKNPTAFYLCASSIFSAIESSGNTIYFGEGSWLTVV.

The V call is TRBV7-3, the J call TRBJ2-7, with 8 bases aligning to TRBD2. J lost 1 base, V lost 5 bases, and 4 bases had no gene match. This CDR3 has 14 residues. The germline V gene encodes CDR1 SGHTA and CDR2 FQGTGA. CDR3 DNA: TGTGCCAGCAGCGATAGCGGGACTTCCTACGAGCAGTACTTC. Translation gives CASSDSGTSYEQYF.

This chain links TRBV2 with TRBJ1-1, with 7 bases identical to TRBD1. The CDR3 loop spans 15 amino acids. The V gene's germline CDR1 is SNHLY and CDR2 FYNNEI. The V and J ends lost 6 bases and 1 base, in that order; junction bases with no gene match: 8. CDR3 bases: TGTGCCAGCAGGGCGAGGGACAGCCCGAACACTGAAGCTTTCTTT. Encoded protein: CASRARDSPNTEAFF.

This clone appeared once. The chain couples TRBV28 to TRBJ1-2, with D maybe TRBD1 (6 bases). The CDR3 totals 15 residues. Germline lookup yields CDR1 MDHEN and CDR2 SYDVKM. With 6 bases removed from V and 6 bases from J, the gap between germline ends came to 20 bases. CDR3 protein: CASSLTGPPTDGYTF. The CDR3 coding sequence is TGTGCCAGCAGCCTAACAGGGCCTCCGACGGATGGCTACACCTTC.

The chain combines TRBV30 with TRBJ1-1; 7 bases map to TRBD1. CDR1 is GTSNPN, CDR2 SVGIG, per germline (reference sequence). V lost 2 bases to trimming and J lost 11 bases; unmatched junction nucleotides: 8. CDR3 length equals 12 residues. The CDR3 coding sequence is TGTGCCTGGAGTACAACAGGGGAGGTCGCTTTCTTT. It specifies CAWSTTGEVAFF. Drawing the rest from reference TRBV30 and TRBJ1-1, the complete variable domain is SQTIHQWPATLVQPVGSPLSLECTVEGTSNPNLYWYRQAAGRGLQLLFYSVGIGQISSEVPQNLSASRPQDRQFILSSKKLLLSDSGFYLCAWSTTGEVAFFGQGTRLTVV.

This clone came up a few times. The gene calls are TRBV28 and TRBJ1-5; D gene unclear. Trimming removed 4 bases at V and 4 bases at J, with 17 bases between. The germline CDR1 and CDR2 sequences are MDHEN and SYDVKM. CDR3 size: 16 residues. CDR3 sequence: CASSSPGTARNQPQHF. CDR3 DNA: TGTGCCAGCAGTTCCCCTGGTACAGCCAGGAATCAGCCCCAGCATTTT.

This sequence joins TRBV5-1 and TRBJ2-1, with 9 bases that match TRBD2. The germline V gene has CDR1 SGHRS and CDR2 YFSETQ. The CDR3 is made up of 16 amino acids. V shed 3 bases, J shed 5 bases, and the junction held 9 bases outside the gene matches. CDR3 protein: CASSSIAGVINNEQFF. The CDR3 nucleotides read TGCGCCAGCAGCTCCATAGCGGGAGTGATAAACAATGAGCAGTTCTTC.

The V and J genes are TRBV15 and TRBJ1-5; D unclear. Germline assignment: CDR1 LNHNV and CDR2 YYDKDF (reference sequence). The V and J ends lost 5 bases and 7 bases respectively, with 15 bases between them. The CDR3 spans 14 residues. The CDR3 nucleotides are TGTGCCACCAGCCGAAGACAAGTGAAACAGCCCCAGCATTTT. Residues: CATSRRQVKQPQHF. Full variable domain (outside the CDR3, taken from reference TRBV15 and TRBJ1-5): DAMVIQNPRYQVTQFGKPVTLSCSQTLNHNVMYWYQQKSSQAPKLLFHYYDKDFNNEADTPDNFQSRRPNTSFCFLDIRSPGLGDTAMYLCATSRRQVKQPQHFGDGTRLSIL.

The chain joins TRBV2 to TRBJ1-2, with unresolved D. This CDR3 is built from 12 residues. Germline V gene data show CDR1 as SNHLY and CDR2 as FYNNEI. Trimming took 8 bases from V and 8 from J, leaving 15 bases between them. CDR3 sequence: CASARDGVGYTF. Here the CDR3 DNA reads TGTGCCAGCGCCCGTGACGGGGTCGGCTACACCTTC.

J is TRBJ2-7 and V is TRBV7-3; D is ambiguous. This CDR3 region has 13 residues. CDR1 SGHTA and CDR2 FQGTGA come from the germline V gene. V was cut by 5 bases and J by 5 bases, with 13 bases left in between. The CDR3 DNA is TGTGCCAGCAGCGTGTCGCGTGTGAACGAGCAGTACTTC. It is translated as CASSVSRVNEQYF.

The J gene is TRBJ1-1, the V gene TRBV7-9, with D tentatively TRBD1 (5 bases). The CDR3 runs 14 residues. From germline, CDR1 is SEHNR and CDR2 FQNEAQ (reference sequence). Between the trimmed V and J ends, which lost 7 bases and 5 bases, there was a span of 17 bases. CDR3 protein: CASTTDPGITEAFF. As DNA, the CDR3 is TGTGCCAGCACGACAGACCCAGGGATAACTGAAGCTTTCTTT.

The chain combines TRBV14 with TRBJ2-2, with D possibly matching TRBD1 (6 bases). The CDR3 totals 16 residues. CDR1 is SGHDN, CDR2 FVKESK, per germline. Trimming left V 0 bases short and J 3 bases short, with 11 bases between. The CDR3 bases are TGTGCCAGCAGCCAAGAATTGGCAGGGGACACCGGGGAGCTGTTTTTT. Amino acids: CASSQELAGDTGELFF.

The chain carries TRBV29-1 and TRBJ2-2; TRBD1 matches at 7 bases. This CDR3 region has 14 residues. Per the germline V gene, CDR1 is SQVTM and CDR2 is ANQGSEA. Trimming took 5 bases from V and 6 from J; bases not matched to a gene: 9. The CDR3 reads CSVRGTANAGELFF. The CDR3 DNA follows: TGCAGCGTTAGGGGGACAGCCAATGCCGGGGAGCTGTTTTTT.

V and J are TRBV5-1 and TRBJ2-1; 7 bases are a match to TRBD1. Germline V gene data show CDR1 as SGHRS and CDR2 as YFSETQ. The V and J ends lost 4 bases and 7 bases, in that order; junction bases with no gene match: 8. The CDR3 covers 14 residues. CDR3 protein: CASSPGQVVNEQFF. The CDR3 DNA reads TGCGCCAGCAGCCCCGGACAGGTCGTGAATGAGCAGTTCTTC.

The chain uses TRBV5-1 and TRBJ1-1, with D perhaps matching TRBD1 (5 bases). Germline-derived CDR1 and CDR2 are SGHRS and YFSETQ. With 2 bases removed from V and 8 bases from J, the gap between germline ends came to 13 bases. The CDR3 is 13 residues long. The CDR3, as DNA: TGCGCCAGCAGCTTCATAACAGGCCCGGAAGCTTTCTTT. Translated, it gives CASSFITGPEAFF.